This T cell receptor (beta chain) was documented in a study of OX40 agonist ivuxolimab in advanced cancers. Study details: The dose-escalation cohort had hepatocellular carcinoma, melanoma, renal cell or head and neck cancer. Mean age around 60 years, range roughly 20 to 85; about 85% male. Overall study findings and caveats: Compared with CD4+, CD8+ T cells on average had more expanded clones. The CD4+ and CD8+ T cells in the blood had expanded clonally by week 6 at 0.1 to 3.0 mg/kg.

Libraries were prepared by immunoSEQ multiplex PCR; TCRdb keeps only in-frame clonotypes and omits some of them. The sample has over 70,000 clones, 70% to 90% seen once; the top ten hold around 0.3%. In regard to this clone: Its antigen remains unknown.

The germline CDR1 and CDR2 sequences are SSHAT and FNYEAQ (reference sequence). There are 13 residues in the CDR3. The V end lost 5 bases, the J end lost 2 bases, and 9 bases lay between the germline ends. This sequence originates from an adult with an advanced solid tumor such as melanoma, head and neck, liver or kidney cancer. The sequencing here drew on CD4+ or CD8+ T cells sorted from blood, taken in a trial of the OX40 agonist ivuxolimab. This chain links TRBV7-7 with TRBJ1-1; no firm D call. The DNA for the CDR3 is TGTGCCAGCAGCCTACAGAAAAACACTGAAGCTTTCTTT. Its protein product is CASSLQKNTEAFF.